Shown below are 14 T cell receptor beta chains from a single sample sequenced in a study of blood T cell repertoires in COVID-19. The protocol was immunoSEQ multiplex PCR, while the TCRdb copy is restricted to in-frame clones and leaves out a portion. The sample includes under 550,000 clones, 70% to 90% seen only once; the top ten take 0.8% to 0.9%. The specimen sequenced was peripheral blood. The origin of the receptors is a man aged 18 to 29 with COVID-19, enrolled during active disease.

This clone has a single count. The chain couples TRBV11-2 to TRBJ1-1, with 8 bases lining up with TRBD1. The CDR3 runs to 15 residues. After removal of 3 bases from V and 1 base from J, the junction contained 4 bases not matched to a gene. Per germline, CDR1 SGHAT and CDR2 FQNNGV. The CDR3 bases are TGTGCCAGCAGCTTTTCAGGGGGCCCGAACACTGAAGCTTTCTTT. Translated: CASSFSGGPNTEAFF.

This chain uses TRBV28 with TRBJ2-7; TRBD1 agrees at 7 bases. The V and J ends lost 6 bases and 7 bases, in that order; junction bases with no gene match: 15. The CDR3 sequence is 15 residues long. Germline values: CDR1 MDHEN, CDR2 SYDVKM. CDR3 in DNA: TGTGCCAGCAGCCCTCTTACAGGGGTCCACGGGGAGCAGTACTTC. Protein: CASSPLTGVHGEQYF.

This chain links TRBV6-6 with TRBJ2-2, with 7 bases that match TRBD1. The CDR3 runs to 15 residues. Germline V gene sequence: CDR1 MNHNY, CDR2 SVGAGI (reference sequence). J lost 7 bases, V lost 0 bases, and 5 bases had no gene match. CDR3 nucleotides: TGTGCCAGCAGTTACTCAGGGGGCTCCGTCGGGGAGCTGTTTTTT. Its protein product is CASSYSGGSVGELFF.

This clone came up once. The rearrangement joins TRBV9 to TRBJ2-7, with D perhaps matching TRBD2 (5 bases). The CDR3 is made up of 15 amino acids. CDR1 SGDLS and CDR2 YYNGEE come from the germline V gene. The V end was cut by 4 bases, the J end by 2 bases, with 16 bases between. CDR3 residues: CASSSGGSRPYEQYF. The CDR3 nucleotides read TGTGCCAGCAGCTCCGGCGGGTCGCGCCCCTACGAGCAGTACTTC. Complete variable domain (other parts from reference TRBV9 and TRBJ2-7): DSGVTQTPKHLITATGQRVTLRCSPRSGDLSVYWYQQSLDQGLQFLIQYYNGEERAKGNILERFSAQQFPDLHSELNLSSLELGDSALYFCASSSGGSRPYEQYFGPGTRLTVT.

The chain recombines TRBV4-1 with TRBJ1-1; a possible D gene is TRBD1 (5 bases). CDR1 MGHRA and CDR2 YSYEKL come from the germline V gene. V dropped 5 bases and J dropped 10 bases, with 20 bases sitting between them. The CDR3 extends over 14 amino acids. The CDR3 sequence: CASSKKRLGRGAFF. As DNA, the CDR3 is TGCGCCAGCAGCAAAAAGAGGTTGGGAAGGGGAGCTTTCTTT.

This chain connects TRBV7-7 to TRBJ2-1, with 12 nucleotides matching TRBD1. CDR1 and CDR2 from the germline V gene are SSHAT and FNYEAQ (reference sequence). V gave up 5 bases and J gave up 6 bases; unmatched junction bases: 5. The CDR3 extends over 15 amino acids. This CDR3 is CASSKGQGASNEQFF. In nucleotides, the CDR3 is TGTGCCAGCAGCAAGGGACAGGGGGCTTCCAATGAGCAGTTCTTC.

The chain uses TRBV7-9 and TRBJ2-7; 14 nucleotides align to TRBD2. With 4 bases clipped from V and 1 base from J, the junction kept 3 bases outside the gene matches. The CDR3 totals 16 residues. Germline V gene lookup returns CDR1 SEHNR and CDR2 FQNEAQ (reference sequence). CDR3: CASSSGLAGGSYEQYF. DNA for the CDR3: TGTGCCAGCAGCTCAGGACTAGCGGGAGGATCCTACGAGCAGTACTTC.

For this clone: Distinct nucleotide sequences in the sample also encode this CDR3. The gene calls are TRBV2 and TRBJ2-5; D is unclear. The V gene lost 5 bases and the J gene lost 2 bases, with 9 bases spanning the gap. This CDR3 has 13 residues. Germline CDR1 and CDR2: SNHLY and FYNNEI. The CDR3 sequence is CASSRDRQETQYF. The CDR3 nucleotides read TGTGCCAGCAGTCGCGATAGACAAGAGACCCAGTACTTC.

This chain connects TRBV14 to TRBJ2-7; tentatively, D is TRBD1 (6 bases). The V gene lost 6 bases and the J gene lost 3 bases, with 15 bases spanning the gap. The CDR3 is 14 residues long. Per the germline V gene, CDR1 is SGHDN and CDR2 is FVKESK. In nucleotides, the CDR3 is TGTGCCAGCAGTCGGGTGGGGGCCTACTACGAGCAGTACTTC. This sequence encodes CASSRVGAYYEQYF.

This clone was recorded once. The chain couples TRBV15 to TRBJ2-7, with 9 bases fitting TRBD1. V gave up 0 bases and J gave up 9 bases; unmatched junction bases: 9. CDR1 and CDR2 from the germline V gene are LNHNV and YYDKDF (reference sequence). CDR3 length: 15 amino acids. The CDR3 sequence: CATSRDRGQGDGQYF. The DNA for the CDR3 is TGTGCCACCAGCAGAGATAGGGGACAGGGAGACGGGCAGTACTTC.

V is TRBV6-5 and J is TRBJ2-1; a weak D match, TRBD2 (5 bases). The CDR3 is 14 amino acids. Trimming shortened V by 6 bases and J by 6 bases, and 15 bases separated the two germline ends. Per germline, CDR1 MNHEY and CDR2 SVGAGI. In nucleotides, the CDR3 is TGTGCCAGCAGGCGGGTTGGGCTTCGCAATGAGCAGTTCTTC. This encodes CASRRVGLRNEQFF.

The V call is TRBV5-1, the J call TRBJ1-1; TRBD1 is a possible D gene (6 bases). Germline CDR1 reads SGHRS; CDR2 reads YFSETQ. V lost 3 bases to trimming and J lost 0 bases, with 21 bases between them. The CDR3 totals 18 residues. CDR3 residues: CASSSTPRDIWMNTEAFF. Here the CDR3 DNA reads TGCGCCAGCAGCTCAACACCCCGGGACATATGGATGAACACTGAAGCTTTCTTT. Based on the CDR3 plus reference TRBV5-1 and TRBJ1-1, the full variable domain is KAGVTQTPRYLIKTRGQQVTLSCSPISGHRSVSWYQQTPGQGLQFLFEYFSETQRNKGNFPGRFSGRQFSNSRSEMNVSTLELGDSALYLCASSSTPRDIWMNTEAFFGQGTRLTVV.

A word on this clone: The junction departs from germline at one end; a sequencing error may be responsible. The chain uses TRBV7-6 and TRBJ2-5; TRBD1 matches 9 bases. CDR1 is SGHVS and CDR2 is FNYEAQ in the germline V gene. The CDR3 is made up of 14 amino acids. The CDR3 region is CASSMGTGQGTQYF. The CDR3 coding sequence is TGTGCCAGCAGCATGGGGACAGGGCAAGGGACCCAGTACTTC.

The chain links TRBV10-2 to TRBJ2-7, with 12 bases lining up with TRBD2. Per germline, CDR1 WSHSY and CDR2 SAAADI. The CDR3 sequence is 17 residues long. Trimming removed 0 bases from V and 4 bases from J; junction bases left unmatched: 7. As DNA, the CDR3 is TGCGCCAGCAGTGAGTCGACTAGCGGGAGAAGGTATTACGAGCAGTACTTC. Amino acid sequence: CASSESTSGRRYYEQYF.